This T cell receptor (beta chain) was captured in a study of blood T cell repertoires in COVID-19. Study overall: Samples came from the United States, Italy and Spain, spanning acute and convalescent COVID-19. Sample material is recorded as cDNA or gDNA derived from T cells, B-cell-depleted T cells, or PBMCs.

CDR1 is SNHLY and CDR2 is FYNNEI in the germline V gene. V shed 9 bases and J 2 bases; nucleotides not matched to a gene: 17. The CDR3 is 18 residues long. This clone appeared a few times. Using immunoSEQ multiplex PCR, the repertoire was profiled, and TCRdb retains in-frame clones only, with some absent. The table has some 200,000 clones, over 70% seen once; the top ten hold around 7.3%. The sequence came from a woman aged 65 to 85 with acute or convalescent COVID-19. Sequencing was carried out using peripheral blood. The chain employs TRBV2 and TRBJ1-3; the match to TRBD1 covers 9 bases. The CDR3 region has the DNA TGTGCCAGTCATGCCCGCCCCGACAGGGGGTTAACTGGAAACACCATATATTTT. Residues: CASHARPDRGLTGNTIYF.